This paragraph reports one TCR beta chain. This clone was observed once. Its antigen target is currently unknown. Qualities for individual bases were not recorded, and no much larger clone is one base off. This sample is drawn from a study of OX40 agonist ivuxolimab in advanced cancers. Some background on the complete study: Ivuxolimab was an agonistic, fully human IgG2 monoclonal antibody directed against OX40 (CD134), a costimulatory receptor. A male proportion of 70% to 90% and a mean age of approximately 60 years, ranging from 23 to 79, were recorded for the dose-escalation cohort. Intravenous ivuxolimab was administered to patients every 2 weeks at six dose levels: 0.01, 0.1, 0.3, 1.5, 3 and 10 mg/kg. Patients were allowed to have had prior anti-PD-1, anti-PD-L1 or anti-CTLA-4 therapy, and 30% to 40% of the dose-escalation patients had been treated with checkpoint inhibitors. The paper reports the monotherapy dose-escalation portion (N of about 56 patients) of the phase I ivuxolimab trial. The point of sequencing TCRbeta in the periphery was to test whether ivuxolimab changed TCR sequence diversity and drove clonal T-cell expansion. Among the 52 dose-escalation patients, 19 had hepatocellular carcinoma, roughly 15 melanoma, 9 renal cell carcinoma and 9 head and neck cancer. Partial responses were achieved by three dose-escalation patients, of whom one had hepatocellular carcinoma and two had cutaneous melanoma.

Taken from the germline V gene, the CDR1 and CDR2 loops are LGHNA and YSLEER. The germline V end is reduced by 1 base and the J end by 5 bases; junction bases left unmatched: 4. Including the terminal cysteine and phenylalanine, the CDR3 comprises 14 residues. The DNA shown is the 42-base CDR3, in frame from base 1. The trial excluded patients who had a history of autoimmune disease or who were on systemic immunosuppression. Peripheral blood for TCR sequencing was collected from all dose cohorts at baseline, on cycle 4 day 1, and on cycle 7 day 1. Samples came from an open-label, multicenter, first-in-human phase I dose-escalation trial of ivuxolimab. The trial enrolled adults with locally advanced or metastatic head and neck squamous cell, hepatocellular, melanoma or renal cell carcinoma. CD4+ and CD8+ T cells were sorted separately from peripheral blood before TCR sequencing. Overall results and qualifications from the work: At doses of 0.1 to 3.0 mg/kg, clonal expansion of both CD4+ and CD8+ T cells in blood was seen between baseline and week 6. Low levels of normalized T-cell clonal expansion were also seen in some patients who did not respond. After ivuxolimab, CD8+ T cells had more expanded clones than CD4+ T cells on average. Which antigens the clonally expanded peripheral T cells were specific for was not determined. In partial responders in the 0.1-3.0 mg/kg groups, normalized peripheral clonal expansion was found to be among the lowest, especially among CD8+ T cells.

Genomic DNA was extracted from sorted cells for sequencing of the TCRbeta CDR3 region. The immunoSEQ Assay was used for sequencing of TCRbeta CDR3 regions. TCRdb carries this immuneACCESS record with in-frame sequences only. Its versions omit some clonotypes, under half of them owing to an unresolved V gene in the studies checked, with the rest unexplained. The sample has about 45,000 clones on record, 85% to 90% of them singletons. Over 1% of the sample is in the top ten clones. This receptor was identified in an adult with an advanced solid tumor such as melanoma, head and neck, liver or kidney cancer. The sample consisted of CD4+ or CD8+ T cells sorted from blood, taken in a trial of the OX40 agonist ivuxolimab. The chain employs TRBV4-3 and TRBJ2-5, with 7 bases aligning to TRBD1. The DNA sequence is as follows: TGCGCCAGCAGCCAAGTACAGGGGCGCGAGACCCAGTACTTC. Its translation is CASSQVQGRETQYF.